Listed here are 15 T cell receptor beta chains from one sample, sequenced in a study of cytomegalovirus exposure and HLA in healthy donors. Vbeta (60) and Jbeta (13) primers were used in the PCR. Sequenced by immunoSEQ multiplex PCR; TCRdb stores in-frame clones only, minus some. The profile shows some 180,000 clones, about four fifths of them singletons. The sequenced sample consisted of PBMCs. These receptors all stem from a woman aged 25-40 years in good health and CMV-seropositive.

The chain is built from TRBV11-3 and TRBJ2-1, with D perhaps TRBD1 (5 bases). Trimming stripped 2 bases from V and 5 bases from J, with 13 bases between. This CDR3 is built from 15 residues. Germline V gives CDR1 SGHNT, CDR2 YENEEA. The DNA of the CDR3 is TGTGCCAGCAGCTTAAATAGCCTCAGGGACAATGAGCAGTTCTTC. Protein product: CASSLNSLRDNEQFF. Filled out from reference TRBV11-3 and TRBJ2-1, the complete variable domain reads EAGVVQSPRYKIIEKKQPVAFWCNPISGHNTLYWYLQNLGQGPELLIRYENEEAVDDSQLPKDRFSAERLKGVDSTLKIQPAELGDSAVYLCASSLNSLRDNEQFFGPGTRLTVL.

The chain uses TRBV5-4 and TRBJ2-2; TRBD1 matches at 9 bases. Germline lookup yields CDR1 SGHNT and CDR2 YYREEE (reference sequence). The length of the CDR3 is 17 residues. V was pared by 3 bases and J by 1 base, with 7 bases of the junction left unmatched. In DNA form, the CDR3 reads TGTGCCAGCAGCTCAATACCGGGACAGGGGAACACCGGGGAGCTGTTTTTT. Translated, it gives CASSSIPGQGNTGELFF.

This clone came up once. J is TRBJ1-6 and V is TRBV7-9; 12 bases line up with TRBD1. V was clipped by 5 bases and J by 8 bases; unmatched bases: 4. Per germline, CDR1 SEHNR and CDR2 FQNEAQ (reference sequence). The CDR3 is 15 residues long. The DNA of the CDR3 is TGTGCCAGCAGCCCGGGACAGGGGGCTTATTCACCCCTCCACTTT. It encodes CASSPGQGAYSPLHF.

This clone is a singleton in its sample. This sequence joins TRBV30 and TRBJ2-7, with D unresolved. V lost 0 bases and J lost 3, with 9 bases in between. CDR1 GTSNPN and CDR2 SVGIG come from the germline V gene (reference sequence). CDR3 length: 13 amino acids. The CDR3 coding sequence is TGTGCCTGGAGTGTAGACAACCTCTACGAGCAGTACTTC. This encodes CAWSVDNLYEQYF.

The J gene is TRBJ2-7, the V gene TRBV5-4, with TRBD1 identical over 12 bases. Trimming removed 4 bases from V and 5 bases from J; junction bases left unmatched: 13. Germline V gene lookup returns CDR1 SGHNT and CDR2 YYREEE (reference sequence). This CDR3 is built from 17 residues. The CDR3 loop reads CASSPGGLGQGAHEQYF. CDR3 sequence (DNA): TGTGCCAGCAGCCCGGGGGGGCTGGGACAGGGGGCCCACGAGCAGTACTTC.

To note about this clone: One junction end disagrees with the germline gene, perhaps due to a read error. This rearrangement joins TRBV30 to TRBJ2-1, with 7 bases identical to TRBD2. Germline V gene sequence: CDR1 GTSNPN, CDR2 SVGIG (reference sequence). CDR3 length: 17 amino acids. The CDR3 DNA sequence: TGTGCCTGGAGTCCCCCCCGACCCGGGGGGTGGGTCATGGAGCAGCTCTTC. This sequence encodes CAWSPPRPGGWVMEQLF.

The chain uses TRBV2 and TRBJ1-5; D remains unclear. V was clipped by 4 bases and J by 5 bases, with 12 bases between them. Germline CDR1 and CDR2: SNHLY and FYNNEI. This CDR3 is 14 amino acids long. The CDR3 DNA sequence: TGTGCCAGCAGTGCAGATGGGAGGGATCAGCCCCAGCATTTT. Protein sequence: CASSADGRDQPQHF.

The chain recombines TRBV4-2 with TRBJ1-1, with D hard to call. The V end lost 1 base, the J end lost 0 bases, and 12 bases lay between the germline ends. Germline CDR1 is LGHNA and CDR2 is YNFKEQ. This CDR3 contains 16 residues. The CDR3 is CASSQAFRDLNTEAFF. In DNA form, the CDR3 reads TGTGCCAGCAGCCAAGCTTTCCGGGATTTGAACACTGAAGCTTTCTTT.

This chain links TRBV29-1 with TRBJ2-3; the D gene is possibly TRBD2 (6 bases). This CDR3 is 13 amino acids long. The germline gives CDR1 SQVTM, CDR2 ANQGSEA. V was clipped by 2 bases and J by 5 bases, with 11 bases between them. For the CDR3, the DNA is TGCAGCGTTGAACCTAGCGTGGTAGATACGCAGTATTTT. Amino acids: CSVEPSVVDTQYF.

The table lists this clone with a few counts. This chain links TRBV5-4 with TRBJ2-3; 9 bases line up with TRBD2. Germline assignment: CDR1 SGHNT and CDR2 YYREEE (reference sequence). The CDR3 has 15 residues. V shed 0 bases, J shed 4 bases, and the junction held 3 bases outside the gene matches. The CDR3 region has the DNA TGTGCCAGCAGCTTGGGGCGGGGGGGCGCAGATACGCAGTATTTT. Protein: CASSLGRGGADTQYF. Drawing the rest from reference TRBV5-4 and TRBJ2-3, the complete variable domain is ETGVTQSPTHLIKTRGQQVTLRCSSQSGHNTVSWYQQALGQGPQFIFQYYREEENGRGNFPPRFSGLQFPNYSSELNVNALELDDSALYLCASSLGRGGADTQYFGPGTRLTVL.

The V gene is TRBV2, the J gene TRBJ2-7; D is possibly TRBD1 (5 bases). The length of the CDR3 is 14 residues. Looked up from germline, CDR1 is SNHLY and CDR2 is FYNNEI. Trimming cost V 6 bases and J 2 bases, with 14 bases left between them. Here the CDR3 DNA reads TGTGCCAGCAGGTGGTATACAGGCGCCTACGAGCAGTACTTC. Encoded protein: CASRWYTGAYEQYF.

Points on this clone: Other nucleotide sequences from this sample produce the same CDR3. This chain connects TRBV5-1 to TRBJ1-5; D possibly corresponds to TRBD1 (6 bases). This CDR3 region has 14 residues. V lost 2 bases and J 4 bases, leaving 10 bases between the germline ends. Germline CDR1 and CDR2: SGHRS and YFSETQ. The CDR3 region is CASSLGGGNQPQHF. The DNA for the CDR3 is TGCGCCAGCAGCTTAGGGGGAGGGAATCAGCCCCAGCATTTT.

This clone was observed a single time. This chain uses TRBV10-3 with TRBJ2-3; 8 positions match TRBD1. Trimming cost V 2 bases and J 6 bases; bases outside gene matches: 7. This CDR3 has 15 amino acids. The germline CDR1 and CDR2 sequences are ENHRY and SYGVKD. In nucleotides, the CDR3 is TGTGCCATCAGTGAGGGGAGACAGGGGAGGGATACGCAGTATTTT. This codes for CAISEGRQGRDTQYF.

The gene calls are TRBV19 and TRBJ2-7; 12 bases are a match to TRBD1. From germline, CDR1 is LNHDA and CDR2 SQIVND (reference sequence). The CDR3 has 14 residues. Losses at the gene ends were 6 bases for V and 4 bases for J; bases not matched to a gene: 4. This CDR3 is CASRGQGATYEQYF. In DNA, the CDR3 is TGTGCCAGTAGGGGACAGGGGGCTACGTACGAGCAGTACTTC.

This sequence joins TRBV11-3 and TRBJ2-1, with 8 bases matching TRBD1. Germline CDR1 SGHNT, CDR2 YENEEA. V shed 5 bases and J 7 bases; nucleotides not matched to a gene: 7. The CDR3 is made up of 14 amino acids. CDR3 sequence: CASSAWQGANEQFF. In DNA form, the CDR3 reads TGTGCCAGCAGCGCATGGCAGGGGGCAAATGAGCAGTTCTTC. Full variable domain (missing parts from reference TRBV11-3 and TRBJ2-1): EAGVVQSPRYKIIEKKQPVAFWCNPISGHNTLYWYLQNLGQGPELLIRYENEEAVDDSQLPKDRFSAERLKGVDSTLKIQPAELGDSAVYLCASSAWQGANEQFFGPGTRLTVL.